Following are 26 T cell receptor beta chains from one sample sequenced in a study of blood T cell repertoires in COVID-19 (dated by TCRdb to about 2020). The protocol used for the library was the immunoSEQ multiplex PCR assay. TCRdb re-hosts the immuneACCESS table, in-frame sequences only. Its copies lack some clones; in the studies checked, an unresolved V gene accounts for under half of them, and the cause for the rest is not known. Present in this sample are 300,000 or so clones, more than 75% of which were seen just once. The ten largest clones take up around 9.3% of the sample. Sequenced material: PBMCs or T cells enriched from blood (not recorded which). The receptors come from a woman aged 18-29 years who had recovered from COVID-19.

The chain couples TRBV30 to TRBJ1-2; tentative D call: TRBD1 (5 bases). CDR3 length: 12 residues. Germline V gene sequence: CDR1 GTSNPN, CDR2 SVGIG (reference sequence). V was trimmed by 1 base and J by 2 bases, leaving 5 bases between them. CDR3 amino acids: CAWSAGNYGYTF. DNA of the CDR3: TGTGCCTGGAGTGCAGGGAACTATGGCTACACCTTC.

This CDR3 reads CSAWRETQYF. The DNA of the CDR3 is TGCAGTGCTTGGAGAGAGACCCAGTACTTC. This chain uses TRBV20-1 with TRBJ2-5; D is unresolved. V lost 5 bases and J lost 4, with 5 bases in between. Per the germline V gene, CDR1 is DFQATT and CDR2 is SNEGSKA (reference sequence). The CDR3 extends over 10 amino acids.

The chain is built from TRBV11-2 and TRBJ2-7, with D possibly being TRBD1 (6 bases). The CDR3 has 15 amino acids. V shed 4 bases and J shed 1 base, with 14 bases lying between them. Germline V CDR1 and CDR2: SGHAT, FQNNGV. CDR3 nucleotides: TGTGCCAGCAGCTCCGGGACACTATTGTCCTACGAGCAGTACTTC. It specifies CASSSGTLLSYEQYF.

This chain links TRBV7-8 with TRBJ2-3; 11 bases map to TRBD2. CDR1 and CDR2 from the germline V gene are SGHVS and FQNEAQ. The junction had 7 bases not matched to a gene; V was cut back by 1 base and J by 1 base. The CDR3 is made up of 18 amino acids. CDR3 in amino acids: CASSLGTSGHLGTDTQYF. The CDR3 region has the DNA TGTGCCAGCAGCTTAGGGACTAGCGGGCACCTTGGCACAGATACGCAGTATTTT.

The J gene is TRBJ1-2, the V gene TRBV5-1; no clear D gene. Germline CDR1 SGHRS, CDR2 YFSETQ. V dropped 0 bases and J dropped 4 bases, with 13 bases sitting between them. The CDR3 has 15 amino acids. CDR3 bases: TGCGCCAGCAGCTTGGCCCTTACAGCTTCCTATGGCTACACCTTC. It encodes CASSLALTASYGYTF.

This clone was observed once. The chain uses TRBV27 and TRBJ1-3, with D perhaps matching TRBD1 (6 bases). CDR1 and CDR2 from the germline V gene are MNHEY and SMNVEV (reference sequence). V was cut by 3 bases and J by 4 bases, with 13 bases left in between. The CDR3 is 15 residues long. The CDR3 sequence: CASSFGQPSGNTIYF. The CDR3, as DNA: TGTGCCAGCAGTTTCGGACAGCCAAGCGGAAACACCATATATTTT.

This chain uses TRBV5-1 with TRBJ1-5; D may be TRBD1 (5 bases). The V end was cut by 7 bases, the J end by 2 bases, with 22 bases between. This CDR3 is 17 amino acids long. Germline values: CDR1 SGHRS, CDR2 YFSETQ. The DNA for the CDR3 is TGCGCCAGCGAAGCTACTCAGGGATCTATTGGCAATCAGCCCCAGCATTTT. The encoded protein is CASEATQGSIGNQPQHF.

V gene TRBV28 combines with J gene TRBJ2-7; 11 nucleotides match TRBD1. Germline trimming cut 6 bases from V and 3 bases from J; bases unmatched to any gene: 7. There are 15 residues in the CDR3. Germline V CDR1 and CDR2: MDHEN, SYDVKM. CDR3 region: CASRDWGQGVYEQYF. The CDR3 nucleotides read TGTGCCAGCAGGGACTGGGGACAGGGGGTCTACGAGCAGTACTTC.

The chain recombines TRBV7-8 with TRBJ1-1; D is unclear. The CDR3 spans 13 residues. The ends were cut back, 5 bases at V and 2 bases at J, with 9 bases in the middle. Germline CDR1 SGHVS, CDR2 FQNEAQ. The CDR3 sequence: CASSTHSNTEAFF. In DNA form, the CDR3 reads TGTGCCAGCAGCACTCACAGTAACACTGAAGCTTTCTTT.

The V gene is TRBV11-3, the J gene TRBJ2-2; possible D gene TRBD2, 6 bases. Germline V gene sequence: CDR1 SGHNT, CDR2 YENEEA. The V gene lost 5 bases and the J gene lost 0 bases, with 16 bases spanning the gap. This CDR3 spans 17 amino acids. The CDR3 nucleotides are TGTGCCAGCAGCCCATGGGGGGACGGCGCGAACACCGGGGAGCTGTTTTTT. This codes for CASSPWGDGANTGELFF. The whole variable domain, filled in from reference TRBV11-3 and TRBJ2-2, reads EAGVVQSPRYKIIEKKQPVAFWCNPISGHNTLYWYLQNLGQGPELLIRYENEEAVDDSQLPKDRFSAERLKGVDSTLKIQPAELGDSAVYLCASSPWGDGANTGELFFGEGSRLTVL.

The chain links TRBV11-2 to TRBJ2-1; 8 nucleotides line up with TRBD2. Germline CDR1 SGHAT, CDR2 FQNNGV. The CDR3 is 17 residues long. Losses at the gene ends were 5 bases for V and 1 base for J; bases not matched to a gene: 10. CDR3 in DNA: TGTGCCAGCAGCCCCTCGTGGGCGGGGGGATCCTACAATGAGCAGTTCTTC. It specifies CASSPSWAGGSYNEQFF.

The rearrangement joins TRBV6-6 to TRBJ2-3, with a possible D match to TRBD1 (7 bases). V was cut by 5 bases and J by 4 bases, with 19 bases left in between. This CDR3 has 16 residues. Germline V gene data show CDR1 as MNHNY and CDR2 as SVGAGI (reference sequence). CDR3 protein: CASSPTFTGEADTQYF. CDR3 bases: TGTGCCAGCAGTCCTACGTTCACAGGGGAGGCAGATACGCAGTATTTT.

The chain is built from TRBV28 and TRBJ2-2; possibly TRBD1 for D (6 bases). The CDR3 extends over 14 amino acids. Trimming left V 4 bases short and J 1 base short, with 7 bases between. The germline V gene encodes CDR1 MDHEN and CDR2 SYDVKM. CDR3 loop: CASSSGQNTGELFF. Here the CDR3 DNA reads TGTGCCAGCAGTTCGGGACAGAACACCGGGGAGCTGTTTTTT.

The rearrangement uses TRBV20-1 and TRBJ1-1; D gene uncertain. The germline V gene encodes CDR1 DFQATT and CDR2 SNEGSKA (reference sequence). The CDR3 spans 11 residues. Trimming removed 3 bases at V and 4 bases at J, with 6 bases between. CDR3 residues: CSASGLTEAFF. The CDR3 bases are TGCAGTGCTAGCGGACTCACTGAAGCTTTCTTT.

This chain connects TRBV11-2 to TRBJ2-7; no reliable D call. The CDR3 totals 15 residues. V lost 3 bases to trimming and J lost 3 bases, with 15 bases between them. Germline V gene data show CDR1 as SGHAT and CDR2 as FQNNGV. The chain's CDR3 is CASSFMTEESYEQYF. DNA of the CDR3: TGTGCCAGCAGCTTTATGACCGAGGAGAGCTACGAGCAGTACTTC.

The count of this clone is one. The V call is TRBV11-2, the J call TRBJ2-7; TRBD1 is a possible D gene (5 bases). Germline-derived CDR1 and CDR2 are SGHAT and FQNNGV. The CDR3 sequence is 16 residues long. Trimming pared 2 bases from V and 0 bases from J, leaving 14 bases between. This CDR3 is CASSLTSDSSSYEQYF. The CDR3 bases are TGTGCCAGCAGCTTAACTTCCGACAGTAGCTCCTACGAGCAGTACTTC.

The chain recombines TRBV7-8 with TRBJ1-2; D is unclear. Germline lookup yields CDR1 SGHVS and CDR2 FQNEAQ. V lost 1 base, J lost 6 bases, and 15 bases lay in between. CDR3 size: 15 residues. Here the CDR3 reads CASSLVRRQGDGYTF. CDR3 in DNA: TGTGCCAGCAGCTTAGTGCGCAGGCAAGGCGATGGCTACACCTTC.

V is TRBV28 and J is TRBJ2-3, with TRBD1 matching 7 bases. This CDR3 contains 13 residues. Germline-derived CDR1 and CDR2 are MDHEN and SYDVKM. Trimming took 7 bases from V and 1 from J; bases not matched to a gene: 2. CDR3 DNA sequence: TGTGCCAGCATAACAGGGGGCACAGATACGCAGTATTTT. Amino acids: CASITGGTDTQYF.

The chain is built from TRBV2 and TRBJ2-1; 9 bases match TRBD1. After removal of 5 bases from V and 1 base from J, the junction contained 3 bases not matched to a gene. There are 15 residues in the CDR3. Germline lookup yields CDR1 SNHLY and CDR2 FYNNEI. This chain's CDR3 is CASSLDRGSYNEQFF. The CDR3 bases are TGTGCCAGCAGTCTAGACAGGGGGTCCTACAATGAGCAGTTCTTC.

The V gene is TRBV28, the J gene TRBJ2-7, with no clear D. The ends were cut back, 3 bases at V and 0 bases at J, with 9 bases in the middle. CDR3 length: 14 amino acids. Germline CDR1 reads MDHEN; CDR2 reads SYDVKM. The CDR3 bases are TGTGCCAGCAGTTTCTCTCTTAGCTCCTACGAGCAGTACTTC. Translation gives CASSFSLSSYEQYF.

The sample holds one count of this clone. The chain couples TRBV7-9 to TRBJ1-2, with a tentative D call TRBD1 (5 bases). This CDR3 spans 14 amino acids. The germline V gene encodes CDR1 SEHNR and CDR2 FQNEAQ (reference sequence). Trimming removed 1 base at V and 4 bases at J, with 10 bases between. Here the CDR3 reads CASSLERRAYGYTF. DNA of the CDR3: TGTGCCAGCAGCTTAGAACGCAGGGCCTATGGCTACACCTTC.

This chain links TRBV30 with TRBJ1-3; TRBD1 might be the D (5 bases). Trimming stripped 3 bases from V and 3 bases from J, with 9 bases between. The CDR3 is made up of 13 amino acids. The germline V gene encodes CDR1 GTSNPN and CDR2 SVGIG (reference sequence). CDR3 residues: CAWRLGGGNTIYF. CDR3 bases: TGTGCCTGGAGGTTGGGGGGTGGAAACACCATATATTTT.

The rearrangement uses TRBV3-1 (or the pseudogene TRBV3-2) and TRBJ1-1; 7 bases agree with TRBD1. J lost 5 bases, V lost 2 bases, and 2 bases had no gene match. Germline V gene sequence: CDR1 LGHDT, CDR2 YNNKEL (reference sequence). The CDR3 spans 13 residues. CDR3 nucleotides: TGTGCCAGCAGCCAAAACAGGGGAACTGAAGCTTTCTTT. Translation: CASSQNRGTEAFF.

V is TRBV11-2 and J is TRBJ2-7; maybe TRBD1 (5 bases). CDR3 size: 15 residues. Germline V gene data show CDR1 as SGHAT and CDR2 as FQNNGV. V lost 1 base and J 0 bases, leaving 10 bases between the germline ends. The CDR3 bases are TGTGCCAGCAGCTTAGCGGCAGGGCTCTCCTACGAGCAGTACTTC. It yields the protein CASSLAAGLSYEQYF.

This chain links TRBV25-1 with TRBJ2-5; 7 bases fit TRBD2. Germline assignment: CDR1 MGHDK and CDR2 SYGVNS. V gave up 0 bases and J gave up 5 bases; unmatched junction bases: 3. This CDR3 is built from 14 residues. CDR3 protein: CASSEYLADETQYF. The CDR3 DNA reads TGTGCCAGCAGTGAATACCTAGCGGACGAGACCCAGTACTTC.

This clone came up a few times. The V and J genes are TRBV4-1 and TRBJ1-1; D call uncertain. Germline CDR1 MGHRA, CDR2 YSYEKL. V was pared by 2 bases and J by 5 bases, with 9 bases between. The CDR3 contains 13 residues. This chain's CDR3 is CASSQQLLTEAFF. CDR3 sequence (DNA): TGCGCCAGCAGCCAACAACTTCTTACTGAAGCTTTCTTT.